The 9 T cell receptor beta chains below were found in one sample sequenced in a study of prognosis after radiotherapy for stage I lung cancer. Amplicons of TCR beta CDR3 were generated from genomic DNA by two-round multiplex PCR. Primers specific to each TRBV and TRBJ gene were used in first-round PCR. Using its own MiXCR run on the multiplex PCR reads, TCRdb lists one record per CDR3 protein. The sample records around 13,000 distinct CDR3 sequences, 45% to 50% being singletons. Specimen: PBMCs, collected before or after stereotactic body radiation therapy (not recorded which). The receptors were gathered from a donor over 45 with non-small cell lung cancer.

The chain combines TRBV7-9 with TRBJ2-1; perhaps TRBD2 as D (5 bases). Germline V gene sequence: CDR1 SEHNR, CDR2 FQNEAQ (reference sequence). Deletions cut 1 base from V and 0 bases from J, with 19 bases between. The CDR3 sequence is 19 residues long. CDR3 sequence reads: CASSLGRLAPPSSYNEQFF. The CDR3 DNA follows: TGTGCCAGCAGCTTAGGGAGGCTAGCCCCCCCAAGCTCCTACAATGAGCAGTTCTTC. The full variable domain, in which reference TRBV7-9 and TRBJ2-1 provide the parts outside the CDR3, is DTGVSQNPRHKITKRGQNVTFRCDPISEHNRLYWYRQTLGQGPEFLTYFQNEAQLEKSRLLSDRFSAERPKGSFSTLEIQRTEQGDSAMYLCASSLGRLAPPSSYNEQFFGPGTRLTVL.

This clonotype was seen ten or more times. The V call is TRBV11-3, the J call TRBJ2-5; D is perhaps TRBD1 (7 bases). V was clipped by 3 bases and J by 4 bases, with 21 bases between them. The CDR3 totals 17 residues. CDR1 is SGHNT, CDR2 YENEEA, per germline. CDR3 sequence (DNA): TGTGCCAGCAGCTTCGGAGGGGGCGCGGGGCGGGGAGAGACCCAGTACTTC. Translation: CASSFGGGAGRGETQYF.

The chain couples TRBV7-6 to TRBJ2-7; a possible D gene is TRBD1 (6 bases). This CDR3 has 14 amino acids. V was clipped by 5 bases and J by 7 bases, with 18 bases between them. CDR1 is SGHVS and CDR2 is FNYEAQ in the germline V gene. As DNA, the CDR3 is TGTGCCAGCAGCCAGATATTACAGGGACGGGAGCAGTACTTC. Its translation is CASSQILQGREQYF.

The rearrangement links TRBV27 to TRBJ2-6; D gene unclear. Between the trimmed V and J ends, which lost 4 bases and 2 bases, there was a span of 12 bases. This CDR3 has 16 residues. Germline CDR1 MNHEY, CDR2 SMNVEV (reference sequence). DNA of the CDR3: TGTGCCAGCAGTTATATGTCGAGTACTGGGGCCAACGTCCTGACTTTC. Amino acids: CASSYMSSTGANVLTF.

With regard to this clonotype: A far larger clone is a single base away, which makes a read error likely. The chain carries TRBV6-8 and TRBJ2-7; TRBD2 matches 10 bases. The V segment lost 6 bases and the J segment 11 bases; nucleotides outside the gene matches: 10. The CDR3 is 13 amino acids. CDR1 and CDR2 from the germline V gene are MNHGY and SAAAGT. The CDR3 spells CASRLGLAGVKYF. The CDR3 DNA reads TGTGCCAGCAGACTCGGGCTAGCGGGAGTCAAGTACTTC.

This clonotype was found once. The V and J genes are TRBV20-1 and TRBJ2-1; 10 bases match TRBD2. The ends lost 6 bases at V and 8 bases at J; junction bases unmatched: 10. Germline CDR1 reads DFQATT; CDR2 reads SNEGSKA (reference sequence). The CDR3 sequence is 14 residues long. The CDR3 sequence: CSAITSGITDEQFF. CDR3 bases: TGCAGTGCAATAACTAGCGGGATAACGGATGAGCAGTTCTTC.

By its share, this clonotype is medium-sized. The chain combines TRBV15 with TRBJ2-2; weak D call: TRBD2 (6 bases). The germline gives CDR1 LNHNV, CDR2 YYDKDF (reference sequence). The V end lost 1 base, the J end lost 4 bases, and 13 bases lay between the germline ends. The CDR3 runs 16 residues. The CDR3 DNA is TGTGCCACCAGCAGAGGGGGGGATGGTGGCACCGGGGAGCTGTTTTTT. The encoded protein is CATSRGGDGGTGELFF.

Turning to this clonotype: Being one base from a much bigger clone, this may be a read error. J is TRBJ2-5 and V is TRBV10-3; 12 positions agree with TRBD1. The length of the CDR3 is 17 residues. CDR1 and CDR2 (germline): ENHRY, SYGVKD. The CDR3 DNA follows: TGTGCCATCAGCCCCGGGACAGGGGGCACCAAGGCAGGGACCCATTACTTC. It translates to CAISPGTGGTKAGTHYF.

Comments on this clonotype: A far larger clone is a single base away, which makes a read error likely. The rearrangement uses TRBV6-5 and TRBJ2-7, with D maybe TRBD1 (5 bases). CDR1 and CDR2 (germline): MNHEY, SVGAGI. CDR3 length equals 13 residues. The CDR3 nucleotides read TGTGCCAGCAGTGACTCGACAGCCTACGAGCAGTACTTC. Translating gives CASSDSTAYEQYF.